The 11 T cell receptor beta chains given below trace back to one sample, sequenced in a study of cytomegalovirus exposure and HLA in healthy donors. The PCR ran on 60 Vbeta and 13 Jbeta primers. Here immunoSEQ multiplex PCR was the method, and the copy in TCRdb shows in-frame clones only, minus some. The sample yields around 120,000 clones, less than 80% seen once. Sequencing used PBMCs. The receptors come from a woman aged 40 to 49 in good health and CMV-seropositive.

The V call is TRBV7-2, the J call TRBJ2-5, with D perhaps matching TRBD2 (7 bases). The CDR3 consists of 17 residues. V dropped 0 bases and J dropped 2 bases, with 16 bases sitting between them. The V gene's germline CDR1 is SGHTA and CDR2 FQGNSA. The CDR3 DNA follows: TGTGCCAGCAGCTTAGCACCAGGAGGGGGGGGTCAAGAGACCCAGTACTTC. Translation gives CASSLAPGGGGQETQYF.

V and J are TRBV7-3 and TRBJ2-5; possible D gene TRBD2, 5 bases. The CDR3 is 15 amino acids. Per germline, CDR1 SGHTA and CDR2 FQGTGA. The V end was cut by 4 bases, the J end by 5 bases, with 17 bases between. In DNA, the CDR3 is TGTGCCAGCAGCTCGGGCCAAACCCGAGGGGAGACCCAGTACTTC. Its protein is CASSSGQTRGETQYF.

This clone has just a few counts. The genes are TRBV5-4 and TRBJ2-1, with 8 bases aligning to TRBD2. The CDR3 covers 13 residues. Per germline, CDR1 SGHNT and CDR2 YYREEE (reference sequence). The junction had 5 bases not matched to a gene; V was cut back by 3 bases and J by 9 bases. For the CDR3, the DNA is TGTGCCAGCAGCTGGGGACTAGGAGTTGAGCAGTTCTTC. Translating it yields CASSWGLGVEQFF.

The gene calls are TRBV7-2 and TRBJ1-2; tentatively, D is TRBD1 (5 bases). The CDR3 is 14 residues long. The V gene's germline CDR1 is SGHTA and CDR2 FQGNSA. The V end was cut by 1 base, the J end by 11 bases, with 17 bases between. CDR3 amino acids: CASSLVAREVGYTF. The CDR3 coding sequence is TGTGCCAGCAGCTTAGTGGCCAGGGAGGTGGGGTACACCTTC.

The rearrangement links TRBV4-3 to TRBJ1-2; D is unclear. CDR1 and CDR2 (germline): LGHNA, YSLEER. The CDR3 covers 16 residues. Trimming stripped 0 bases from V and 6 bases from J, with 17 bases between. The CDR3 spells CASSQESVGAQNGYTF. The CDR3 nucleotides read TGCGCCAGCAGCCAAGAATCGGTGGGCGCTCAGAATGGCTACACCTTC.

The V call is TRBV5-4, the J call TRBJ2-7; 11 nucleotides agree with TRBD1. The germline gives CDR1 SGHNT, CDR2 YYREEE (reference sequence). Germline trimming cut 5 bases from V and 5 bases from J; bases unmatched to any gene: 9. CDR3 length: 15 amino acids. CDR3 coding DNA: TGTGCCAGCAGGGAAGGACAGGGGGCGTTCCACGAGCAGTACTTC. This translates into CASREGQGAFHEQYF.

A single count supports this clone. At one end, the junction sequence differs from germline, possibly due to a read error. V is TRBV7-6 and J is TRBJ2-7; TRBD2 might be the D (6 bases). Per germline, CDR1 SGHVS and CDR2 FNYEAQ. The CDR3 contains 14 residues. The CDR3 is CASSLGLAGYEQYF. The CDR3 nucleotides are TGTGCCAGCAGTTTAGGTCTGGCGGGGTACGAGCAGTACTTC.

This clone has more than one count but fewer than ten. This chain links TRBV7-9 with TRBJ2-7; 9 bases agree with TRBD2. The germline gives CDR1 SEHNR, CDR2 FQNEAQ (reference sequence). With V trimmed by 2 bases and J by 6 bases, 8 bases remained unmatched. CDR3 size: 15 residues. The CDR3 nucleotides read TGTGCCAGCAGCTTATTCCTAGCGGGAAAGGGCGAGCAGTACTTC. It codes for CASSLFLAGKGEQYF. Based on the CDR3 plus reference TRBV7-9 and TRBJ2-7, the full variable domain is DTGVSQNPRHKITKRGQNVTFRCDPISEHNRLYWYRQTLGQGPEFLTYFQNEAQLEKSRLLSDRFSAERPKGSFSTLEIQRTEQGDSAMYLCASSLFLAGKGEQYFGPGTRLTVT.

As for this clone: The same CDR3 can be traced to other DNA sequences in this sample. The chain is built from TRBV7-9 and TRBJ2-2; D is ambiguous. The germline V and J ends were trimmed by 3 bases and 1 base, with 6 bases remaining between them. The germline gives CDR1 SEHNR, CDR2 FQNEAQ (reference sequence). The CDR3 covers 14 residues. The CDR3 DNA sequence: TGTGCCAGCAGCTTTGGCGGGAACACCGGGGAGCTGTTTTTT. It is translated as CASSFGGNTGELFF.

The chain carries TRBV9 and TRBJ2-2, with TRBD1 as a possible D gene (5 bases). V shed 0 bases and J shed 4 bases, with 10 bases lying between them. CDR3 length equals 15 residues. Per the germline V gene, CDR1 is SGDLS and CDR2 is YYNGEE. The CDR3 reads CASSVDRFGTGELFF. For the CDR3, the DNA is TGTGCCAGCAGCGTAGACAGGTTTGGCACCGGGGAGCTGTTTTTT. The full variable domain, its missing parts supplied by reference TRBV9 and TRBJ2-2, is DSGVTQTPKHLITATGQRVTLRCSPRSGDLSVYWYQQSLDQGLQFLIQYYNGEERAKGNILERFSAQQFPDLHSELNLSSLELGDSALYFCASSVDRFGTGELFFGEGSRLTVL.

This sequence joins TRBV5-4 and TRBJ1-5, with 7 nucleotides matching TRBD1. The germline CDR1 and CDR2 sequences are SGHNT and YYREEE (reference sequence). The CDR3 is made up of 14 amino acids. Losses at the gene ends were 4 bases for V and 5 bases for J; bases not matched to a gene: 6. The CDR3 spells CASSQGGGDQPQHF. In nucleotides, the CDR3 is TGTGCCAGCAGCCAGGGGGGTGGGGATCAGCCCCAGCATTTT.